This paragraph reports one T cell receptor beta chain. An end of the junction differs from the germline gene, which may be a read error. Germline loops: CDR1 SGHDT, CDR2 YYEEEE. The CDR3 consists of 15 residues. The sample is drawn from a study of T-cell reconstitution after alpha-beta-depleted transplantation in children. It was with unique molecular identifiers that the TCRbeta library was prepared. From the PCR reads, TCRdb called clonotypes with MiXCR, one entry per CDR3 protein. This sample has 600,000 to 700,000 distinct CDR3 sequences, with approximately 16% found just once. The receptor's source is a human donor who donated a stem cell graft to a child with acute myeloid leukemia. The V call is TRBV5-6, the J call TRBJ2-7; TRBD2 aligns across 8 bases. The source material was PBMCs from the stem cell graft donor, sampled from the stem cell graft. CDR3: CASRATGTRRHDQYF. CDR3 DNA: TGTGCCAGCAGGGCTACTGGGACTAGAAGGCACGACCAGTACTTC.